This is a list of T cell receptor beta chains from one sample in a study of beta chain features in type 1 diabetes. Assay: immunoSEQ multiplex PCR; the TCRdb copy retains only in-frame clones and omits some. The table shows fewer than 350,000 clones, with approximately 15% occurring only once. The sample comprised naive CD4+ T cells from blood. These receptors were taken from a man aged 18 to 35 with type 1 diabetes. The CDR3 runs from the conserved cysteine through the conserved F or W. D genes are given only for firm matches. Size is stated for part of the rows, as once, few or many counts, or as a class when the clone is expanded.

TRBD1	15	TRBV4-3	TRBJ1-4	.	CASSPGTGVYGKLFF	TGCGCCAGCAGCCCAGGGACAGGGGTGTACGGAAAACTGTTTTTT
.	13	TRBV7-9	TRBJ1-1	few	CASRLSLNTEAFF	TGTGCCAGCAGACTAAGCCTGAACACTGAAGCTTTCTTT
.	13	TRBV25-1	TRBJ1-2	few	CASSDMGGNGYTF	TGTGCCAGCAGTGATATGGGAGGTAACGGCTACACCTTC
.	15	TRBV2	TRBJ1-1	.	CASSTQGRGNTEAFF	TGTGCCAGCAGTACCCAGGGAAGGGGCAACACTGAAGCTTTCTTT
.	19	TRBV4-3	TRBJ1-4	few	CASSQDNLSHGGSGEKLFF	TGCGCCAGCAGCCAAGATAACCTCTCACACGGGGGGAGTGGTGAAAAACTGTTTTTT
TRBD2	16	TRBV4-2	TRBJ2-5	few	CASSQESGLAGGRQYF	TGTGCCAGCAGCCAAGAAAGCGGACTAGCGGGAGGTCGCCAGTACTTC
TRBD1	14	TRBV28	TRBJ2-7	few	CASSFRTGLLEQYF	TGTGCCAGCAGTTTTAGGACAGGCCTTCTCGAGCAGTACTTC
.	14	TRBV6-6	TRBJ2-3	.	CASSLITSTDTQYF	TGTGCCAGCAGCCTAATAACTAGCACAGATACGCAGTATTTT
TRBD1	12	TRBV19	TRBJ2-7	few	CATSDRTYEQYF	TGTGCCACATCGGACAGGACCTACGAGCAGTACTTC
TRBD1	15	TRBV5-4	TRBJ1-1	.	CASNTGGGMNTEAFF	TGTGCCAGCAACACAGGGGGGGGAATGAACACTGAAGCTTTCTTT
.	15	TRBV19	TRBJ2-7	.	CASSIAGLGSYEQYF	TGTGCCAGTAGTATAGCGGGACTCGGCTCCTACGAGCAGTACTTC
.	14	TRBV7-2	TRBJ1-2	.	CASSYDSSNYGYTF	TGTGCCAGCAGCTATGACAGCTCTAACTATGGCTACACCTTC
TRBD1	13	TRBV29-1	TRBJ2-1	few	CSGDMTGYNEQFF	TGCAGCGGGGATATGACAGGGTACAATGAGCAGTTCTTC
.	16	TRBV2	TRBJ2-3	few	CASSEAATGGTDTQYF	TGTGCCAGCAGTGAAGCGGCTACAGGCGGCACAGATACGCAGTATTTT
.	13	TRBV18	TRBJ1-5	.	CASSPAVNQPQHF	TGTGCCAGCTCTCCCGCGGTAAATCAGCCCCAGCATTTT
.	15	TRBV7-2	TRBJ2-7	.	CASSTLSALTYEQYF	TGTGCCAGCAGCACCCTTAGCGCGCTAACCTACGAGCAGTACTTC
.	12	TRBV6-6	TRBJ2-5	few	CASSYSIETQYF	TGTGCCAGCAGTTACTCTATAGAGACCCAGTACTTC
.	13	TRBV7-2	TRBJ1-5	.	CASSSPTGQPQHF	TGTGCCAGCAGCTCCCCAACAGGACAGCCCCAGCATTTT
TRBD2	16	TRBV15	TRBJ2-3	few	CATSSRLAVGTDTQYF	TGTGCCACCAGCAGCCGACTAGCGGTGGGCACAGATACGCAGTATTTT
.	16	TRBV6-5	TRBJ2-3	few	CASSYSAGAVTDTQYF	TGTGCCAGCAGTTACTCGGCGGGGGCTGTGACAGATACGCAGTATTTT
.	15	TRBV5-1	TRBJ2-7	few	CASSLGVGGYYEQYF	TGCGCCAGCAGCTTGGGGGTAGGCGGATACTACGAGCAGTACTTC
.	13	TRBV28	TRBJ2-5	.	CASRPLRGETQYF	TGTGCCAGCAGACCTCTAAGAGGAGAGACCCAGTACTTC
.	15	TRBV19	TRBJ2-7	few	CASSIDLGRGYEQYF	TGTGCCAGTAGTATAGATCTTGGCAGGGGCTACGAGCAGTACTTC
TRBD1	14	TRBV5-6	TRBJ2-7	.	CASRKTGESYEQYF	TGTGCCAGCAGAAAGACAGGGGAGTCCTACGAGCAGTACTTC
TRBD1	14	TRBV18	TRBJ2-7	few	CASSPGDRGYEQYF	TGTGCCAGCTCACCGGGAGACAGGGGATACGAGCAGTACTTC
.	11	TRBV6-6	TRBJ2-7	.	CASSYGPEQYF	TGTGCCAGCAGTTATGGCCCCGAGCAGTACTTC